This TCR beta chain is drawn from a study of shared T cell receptors in the human thymus. Sequenced by immunoSEQ multiplex PCR; TCRdb stores in-frame clones only, minus some. This table has 700,000 or so clones, over 75% appearing once. The trim removed 2 bases at V and 8 bases at J, leaving 8 bases unmatched. CDR1 is MNHEY and CDR2 is SMNVEV in the germline V gene (reference sequence). The CDR3 covers 15 residues. Another study also made use of these data, one on human thymus T cells. That study adds: The donors were infants in Finland with congenital heart defects, otherwise immunologically healthy. Thymus specimens were resections from corrective heart surgery.

The specimen was thymocytes. The rearrangement uses TRBV27 and TRBJ2-1, with TRBD1 matching 8 bases. The receptor was derived from a girl under two years old with a congenital heart defect. The CDR3 bases are TGTGCCAGCAGTTTAGGCCCTACAGGGGGTGATGAGCAGTTCTTC. This encodes CASSLGPTGGDEQFF.